This TCR beta chain originates from a study of regulatory T cells in long-lasting Graves disease. General study results and limits: Persistent disease favored TRBV28, TRBJ1-2 and TRBJ2-5.

With iRepertoire HTBI primers and Arm-PCR of CDR3 regions, TCR beta libraries were built. TCRdb passed the multiplex PCR reads through MiXCR, listing each CDR3 protein once. The sample includes hundreds of thousands of distinct CDR3 sequences, about 16% of them seen just once. This clonotype has at least ten counts. Its antigen is as yet unknown. Per the germline V gene, CDR1 is DFQATT and CDR2 is SNEGSKA (reference sequence). The CDR3 spans 13 residues. Trimming pared 6 bases from V and 2 bases from J, leaving 13 bases between. Time point given: newly diagnosed GD, antithyroid drugs for less than 3 months. Construction of the TCR library relied on RNA isolated from PBMCs. The authors diagnosed Graves' disease using American Thyroid Association guidelines. A further study also used this sample, focusing on T cells in Graves' hyperthyroidism and ophthalmopathy. From that paper: The TCR CDR3 first-round RT-PCR relied on the HTBI primer set.

The chain joins TRBV20-1 to TRBJ2-5, with D tentatively TRBD2 (6 bases). The starting material was peripheral blood mononuclear cells (PBMCs), obtained at new diagnosis, from a patient treated with antithyroid drugs. The source of this sequence is a woman aged 40 to 65 with Graves disease. The chain's CDR3 is CSAKLGGQETQYF. The DNA for the CDR3 is TGCAGTGCAAAACTGGGGGGTCAAGAGACCCAGTACTTC.